The clone carrying this TCR beta chain was recorded a few times. Its specificity is not known. For donors with ophthalmopathy, the disease showed moderate-to-severe activity, reached CAS ≥3 and NOSPECS ≥4, and had lasted under 3 months. This entry belongs to a study of Graves' ophthalmopathy and Graves' hyperthyroidism. Study-wide findings and caveats: Appearing in blood as well were most expanded thyroid clonotypes above 0.001 frequency.

As the template, RNA transcripts were used to amplify TCR beta CDR3 regions. An initial RT-PCR round employing HTBI primers preceded a second-round multiplex PCR. TCRdb processed the multiplex PCR reads anew with MiXCR; each CDR3 protein has one entry. The sample holds hundreds of thousands of distinct CDR3 sequences, around 45% seen once. CDR1 and CDR2 (germline): WSHSY, SAAADI. V lost 7 bases, J lost 7 bases, and 6 bases stayed unmatched. CDR3 length: 12 residues. The receptor comes from an adult man with Graves' ophthalmopathy. The sequenced sample consisted of peripheral blood. The chain links TRBV10-2 to TRBJ1-1, with 7 bases lining up with TRBD1. For the CDR3, the DNA is TGCGCCAGCACCCAGGGGGGGAATGAAGCTTTCTTT. Translated, it gives CASTQGGNEAFF.